This record concerns one T cell receptor (beta chain) sequence. It was with a sample-barcoded 5' primer and a J-beta primer mix that a second PCR of about 6 to 12 cycles was run. TCRdb reanalysed the 5' RACE reads using MiXCR and keeps one entry per CDR3 protein. This sample has more than 650,000 distinct CDR3 sequences, with 22% found just once. The sample belongs to a study of blood T cells in healthy people across ages. Samples had at least 6.5 million PBMCs isolated from them. RNA extraction gave at least 5 micrograms of total RNA per sample. CDR1 is SGHTA, CDR2 FQGNSA, per germline. The CDR3 loop spans 16 amino acids. V lost 2 bases and J lost 2, with 13 bases in between.

The source is a man between 65 and 85 years old in good health. The sequenced material came from blood. The rearrangement uses TRBV7-2 and TRBJ1-5; D gene ambiguous. The CDR3 reads CASSLRIGSGNQPQHF. The CDR3 DNA reads as TGTGCCAGCAGCTTAAGGATTGGGTCTGGCAATCAGCCCCAGCATTTT.